The source of this T cell receptor beta chain is a study of prognosis after radiotherapy for stage I lung cancer. This clonotype was seen repeatedly, ten times or more. Its cognate antigen is unknown. With two-round multiplex PCR, TCR beta CDR3 sequences were amplified from genomic DNA. The use of primers specific to each TRBV and TRBJ gene characterized first-round PCR. Via MiXCR, TCRdb re-called the multiplex PCR reads, giving one row per CDR3 protein. This sample carries tens of thousands of distinct CDR3 sequences, about a third of them seen once, and the ten largest clones take 9.2%. This CDR3 spans 14 amino acids. Losses at the gene ends were 6 bases for V and 6 bases for J; bases not matched to a gene: 7. Germline lookup yields CDR1 MNHNS and CDR2 SASEGT. Study-wide results and caveats: There was no determination made of whether the expanded TCR clones were tumor-specific.

The TCR was taken from a donor at least 50 years old with non-small cell lung cancer. The chain is built from TRBV6-1 and TRBJ2-1; 8 nucleotides agree with TRBD2. The input for sequencing was PBMCs, taken before or after stereotactic body radiation therapy (not recorded which). Here the CDR3 DNA reads TGTGCCAGCAGAGAGCGGGAGTATAGCAATGAGCAGTTCTTC. Translating gives CASREREYSNEQFF.